This T cell receptor beta chain originates from a study of blood T cell repertoires in COVID-19. Authors' processing steps: Estimation of nucleated cell counts was performed using reference gene primer amplification. Assay: immunoSEQ multiplex PCR; the TCRdb copy retains only in-frame clones and omits some. V, J and clone size are taken as reported in that table, and D and trimming were inferred from the DNA itself. The table records over 70,000 clones, 82% of them present only once. V lost 6 bases and J lost 5, with 13 bases in between. The CDR3 sequence is 13 residues long. The J gene is TRBJ1-2, the V gene TRBV12-3 or TRBV12-4; D gene uncertain. The sample was peripheral blood. The source is a woman in her sixties or seventies with acute or convalescent COVID-19. As DNA, the CDR3 is TGTGCCAGCAGCGGGGATGTAGGTTATGGCTACACCTTC. It codes for CASSGDVGYGYTF.